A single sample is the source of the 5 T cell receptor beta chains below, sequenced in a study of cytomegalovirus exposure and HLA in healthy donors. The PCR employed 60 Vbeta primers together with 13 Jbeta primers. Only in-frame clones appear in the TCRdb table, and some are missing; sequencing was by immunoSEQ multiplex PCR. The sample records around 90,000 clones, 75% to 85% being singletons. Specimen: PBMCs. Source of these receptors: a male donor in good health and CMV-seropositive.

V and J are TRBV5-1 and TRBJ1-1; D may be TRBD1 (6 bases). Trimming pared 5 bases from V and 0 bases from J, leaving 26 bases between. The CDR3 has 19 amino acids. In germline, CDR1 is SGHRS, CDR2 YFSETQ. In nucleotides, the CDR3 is TGCGCCAGCAGTTTAGCCTTATCTCCCGGGAGGGGGATGAACACTGAAGCTTTCTTT. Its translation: CASSLALSPGRGMNTEAFF. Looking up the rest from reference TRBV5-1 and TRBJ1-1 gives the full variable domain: KAGVTQTPRYLIKTRGQQVTLSCSPISGHRSVSWYQQTPGQGLQFLFEYFSETQRNKGNFPGRFSGRQFSNSRSEMNVSTLELGDSALYLCASSLALSPGRGMNTEAFFGQGTRLTVV.

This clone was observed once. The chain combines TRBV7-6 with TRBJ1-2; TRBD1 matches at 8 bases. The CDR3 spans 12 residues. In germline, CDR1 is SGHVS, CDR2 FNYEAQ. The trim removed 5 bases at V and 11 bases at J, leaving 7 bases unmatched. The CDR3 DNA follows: TGTGCCAGCAGCCCGGACAGGGCTGAGTACACCTTC. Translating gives CASSPDRAEYTF.

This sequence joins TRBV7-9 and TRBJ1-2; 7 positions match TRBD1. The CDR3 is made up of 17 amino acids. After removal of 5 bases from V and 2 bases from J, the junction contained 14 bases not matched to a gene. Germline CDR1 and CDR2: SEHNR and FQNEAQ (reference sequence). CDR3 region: CASSPHRGFFKNYGYTF. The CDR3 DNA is TGTGCCAGCAGCCCTCACAGGGGCTTTTTTAAGAACTATGGCTACACCTTC.

The CDR3 DNA reads as TGTGCCAGTAGTGAATATATGGGGGCCGGGCAGGGAGATGAAGCTTTCTTT. Translating gives CASSEYMGAGQGDEAFF. The genes are TRBV19 and TRBJ1-1; the D gene is possibly TRBD1 (6 bases). This CDR3 comprises 17 residues. Between the trimmed V and J ends, which lost 5 bases and 7 bases, there was a span of 26 bases. Germline CDR1 LNHDA, CDR2 SQIVND (reference sequence).

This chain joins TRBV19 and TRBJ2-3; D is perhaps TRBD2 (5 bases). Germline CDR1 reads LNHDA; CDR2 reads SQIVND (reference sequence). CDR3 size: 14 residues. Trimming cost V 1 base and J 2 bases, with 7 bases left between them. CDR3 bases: TGTGCCAGTAGTATAGTAGCGTTCACAGATACGCAGTATTTT. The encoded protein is CASSIVAFTDTQYF. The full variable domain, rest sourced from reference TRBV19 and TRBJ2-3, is DGGITQSPKYLFRKEGQNVTLSCEQNLNHDAMYWYRQDPGQGLRLIYYSQIVNDFQKGDIAEGYSVSREKKESFPLTVTSAQKNPTAFYLCASSIVAFTDTQYFGPGTRLTVL.